This T cell receptor beta chain comes out of a study of T cells in Graves' hyperthyroidism and ophthalmopathy. Deletions cut 1 base from V and 6 bases from J, with 10 bases between. The germline CDR1 and CDR2 sequences are SGHAT and FQNNGV. The CDR3 loop spans 13 amino acids. RNA transcripts gave rise to amplified TCR beta CDR3 regions. First-round RT-PCR with HTBI primers amplified the TCR CDR3 region. TCRdb reprocessed the multiplex PCR reads via MiXCR and lists one record per CDR3 protein. The data contain 450,000 to 650,000 distinct CDR3 sequences, less than 25% of them singletons. In this sample, this clonotype turned up many times.

This TCR came from a man aged 18 to 29 with Graves' hyperthyroidism. V and J are TRBV11-2 and TRBJ2-7, with D possibly being TRBD1 or TRBD2 (7 bases each). Sequences were obtained from blood. The CDR3 coding sequence is TGTGCCAGCAGCTTAGCAGGGGGGGGCGAGCAGTACTTC. Translation gives CASSLAGGGEQYF.